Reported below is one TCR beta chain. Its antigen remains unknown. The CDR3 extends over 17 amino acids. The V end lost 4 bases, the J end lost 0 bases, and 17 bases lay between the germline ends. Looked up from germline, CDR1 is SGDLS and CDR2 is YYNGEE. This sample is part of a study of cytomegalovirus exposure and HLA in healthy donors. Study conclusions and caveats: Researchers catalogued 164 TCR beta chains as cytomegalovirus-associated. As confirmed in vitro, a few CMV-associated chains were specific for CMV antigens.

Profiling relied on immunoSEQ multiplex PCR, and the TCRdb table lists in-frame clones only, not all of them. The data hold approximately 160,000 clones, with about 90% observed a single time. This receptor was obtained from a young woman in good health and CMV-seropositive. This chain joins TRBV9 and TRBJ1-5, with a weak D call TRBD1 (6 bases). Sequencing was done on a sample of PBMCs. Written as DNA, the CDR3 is TGTGCCAGCAGCCTAGAGAACAGGGCCCGTAGCAATCAGCCCCAGCATTTT. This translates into CASSLENRARSNQPQHF.